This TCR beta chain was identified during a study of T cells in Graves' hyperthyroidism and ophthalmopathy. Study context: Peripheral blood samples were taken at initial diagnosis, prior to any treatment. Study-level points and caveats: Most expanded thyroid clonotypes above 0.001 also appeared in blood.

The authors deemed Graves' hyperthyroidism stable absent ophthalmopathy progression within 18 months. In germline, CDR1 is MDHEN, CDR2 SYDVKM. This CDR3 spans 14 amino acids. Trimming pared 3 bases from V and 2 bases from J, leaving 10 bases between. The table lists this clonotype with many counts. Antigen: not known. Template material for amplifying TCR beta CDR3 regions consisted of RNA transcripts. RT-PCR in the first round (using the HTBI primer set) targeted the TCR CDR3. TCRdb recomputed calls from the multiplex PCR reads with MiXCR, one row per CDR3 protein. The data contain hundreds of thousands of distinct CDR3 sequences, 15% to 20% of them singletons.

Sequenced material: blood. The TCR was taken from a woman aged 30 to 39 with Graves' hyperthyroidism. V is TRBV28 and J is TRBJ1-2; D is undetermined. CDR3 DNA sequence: TGTGCCAGCAGTTTTCTCCAGGAGAACTATGGCTACACCTTC. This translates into CASSFLQENYGYTF.